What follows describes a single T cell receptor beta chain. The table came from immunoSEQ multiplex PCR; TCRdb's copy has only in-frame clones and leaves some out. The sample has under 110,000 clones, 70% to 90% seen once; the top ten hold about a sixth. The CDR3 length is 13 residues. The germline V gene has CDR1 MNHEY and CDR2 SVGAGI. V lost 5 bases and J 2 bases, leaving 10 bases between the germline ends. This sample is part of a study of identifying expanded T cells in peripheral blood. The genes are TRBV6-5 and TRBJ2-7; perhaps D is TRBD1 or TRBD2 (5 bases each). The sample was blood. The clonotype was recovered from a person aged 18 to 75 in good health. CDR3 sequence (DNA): TGTGCCAGCAGTATACCGGGGCCCTACGAGCAGTACTTC. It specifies CASSIPGPYEQYF.